The 19 T cell receptor beta chains given below trace back to one sample, sequenced in a study of regulatory T cells in long-lasting Graves disease. Arm-PCR of CDR3 regions with iRepertoire HTBI primers generated TCR beta libraries. Using its own MiXCR run on the multiplex PCR reads, TCRdb lists one record per CDR3 protein. In the table there are 350,000 to 450,000 distinct CDR3 sequences, 12% of which are singletons. The sample's time point: newly diagnosed GD, antithyroid drugs for less than 3 months. Following extraction of RNA from PBMCs, that RNA was used to make the TCR library. These records were also assigned to another study, of T cells in Graves' hyperthyroidism and ophthalmopathy.

The sequenced sample was peripheral blood mononuclear cells (PBMCs), obtained at new diagnosis, from a patient treated with antithyroid drugs. These receptor sequences come from a young woman with Graves disease.

In this sample, this clonotype turned up many times. CDR3 in amino acids: CASSEAASGLYNEQFF. CDR3 nucleotide sequence: TGTGCCAGCAGTGAAGCAGCTAGCGGGTTATACAATGAGCAGTTCTTC. The J gene is TRBJ2-1, the V gene TRBV6-1, with 8 bases matching TRBD2. The germline CDR1 and CDR2 sequences are MNHNS and SASEGT. V lost 0 bases and J lost 4; bases outside the gene matches: 5. The CDR3 sequence is 16 residues long.

This clonotype was counted ten times or more. The rearrangement uses TRBV18 and TRBJ1-1; 7 positions match TRBD1. There are 13 residues in the CDR3. Germline-derived CDR1 and CDR2 are KGHSH and LQKENI. The ends lost 9 bases at V and 1 base at J; junction bases unmatched: 5. CDR3 sequence reads: CASTTGENTEAFF. CDR3 in DNA: TGTGCCAGTACAACAGGGGAGAACACTGAAGCTTTCTTT. Filled out from reference TRBV18 and TRBJ1-1, the complete variable domain reads NAGVMQNPRHLVRRRGQEARLRCSPMKGHSHVYWYRQLPEEGLKFMVYLQKENIIDESGMPKERFSAEFPKEGPSILRIQQVVRGDSAAYFCASTTGENTEAFFGQGTRLTVV.

Many counts were recorded for this clonotype. J is TRBJ2-7 and V is TRBV27; TRBD1 matches 7 bases. The CDR3 is made up of 16 amino acids. Germline loops: CDR1 MNHEY, CDR2 SMNVEV (reference sequence). V dropped 5 bases and J dropped 4; count of bases not matched to a gene: 14. The CDR3: CASSPTSGTVRYEQYF. CDR3 sequence (DNA): TGTGCCAGCAGTCCGACCTCCGGGACAGTTAGATACGAGCAGTACTTC.

Concerning this clonotype: Germline and junction disagree at one end, which may indicate a read error. This chain joins TRBV5-1 and TRBJ2-1; 11 bases map to TRBD1. CDR1 is SGHRS and CDR2 is YFSETQ in the germline V gene. The CDR3 has 15 residues. The CDR3 DNA sequence: TGCACCAGCAGCGCGGGACAGGGGGCCTACAATGAGCAGTTCTTC. It yields the protein CTSSAGQGAYNEQFF.

This clonotype was observed at least ten times. The V gene is TRBV28, the J gene TRBJ2-2; a possible D gene is TRBD2 (5 bases). V gave up 6 bases and J gave up 1 base, with 9 bases separating them. Germline CDR1 and CDR2: MDHEN and SYDVKM. The CDR3 extends over 14 amino acids. CDR3 sequence reads: CASSLSGNTGELFF. The CDR3 nucleotides read TGTGCCAGCAGCTTGAGCGGGAACACCGGGGAGCTGTTTTTT.

This clonotype was recorded at least ten times. This sequence joins TRBV6-2 or TRBV6-3 and TRBJ1-2; D unclear. V was cut by 4 bases and J by 2 bases, with 11 bases left in between. The CDR3 covers 14 residues. Germline V gene lookup returns CDR1 MNHEY and CDR2 SVGEGT. CDR3 protein: CASSFGSRNYGYTF. In nucleotides, the CDR3 is TGTGCCAGCAGTTTTGGGTCCCGAAACTATGGCTACACCTTC.

This clonotype was seen many times. The rearrangement links TRBV3-1 to TRBJ2-7; 10 nucleotides agree with TRBD2. Germline lookup yields CDR1 LGHDT and CDR2 YNNKEL (reference sequence). V shed 4 bases, J shed 0 bases, and the junction held 9 bases outside the gene matches. The CDR3 has 17 amino acids. DNA of the CDR3: TGTGCCAGCAGCCGGGACCCGGGACTAGCGTCCTCCTACGAGCAGTACTTC. Translation: CASSRDPGLASSYEQYF.

This clonotype was observed at least ten times. V usage is TRBV7-9 and J usage is TRBJ2-3; D gene unclear. Germline CDR1 is SEHNR and CDR2 is FQNEAQ (reference sequence). This CDR3 spans 17 amino acids. Trimming left V 5 bases short and J 5 bases short, with 23 bases between. For the CDR3, the DNA is TGTGCCAGCAGCCCCCGGGTCACCATCGAGAACCAAGATACGCAGTATTTT. This codes for CASSPRVTIENQDTQYF.

This clonotype was seen a handful of times. It may be a read error: a sequence one base away is much more abundant. J is TRBJ2-2 and V is TRBV27; D is unclear. The CDR3 runs to 12 residues. V was cut by 6 bases and J by 3 bases, with 5 bases left in between. From germline, CDR1 is MNHEY and CDR2 SMNVEV (reference sequence). The CDR3 protein is CASRWDTGELFF. In nucleotides, the CDR3 is TGTGCCAGCAGATGGGACACCGGGGAGCTGTTTTTT.

This clonotype showed up many times. The CDR3 DNA follows: TGTGCCAGCAGTTCCGGGACAGCAATCAATCAGCCCCAGCATTTT. Residues: CASSSGTAINQPQHF. The chain combines TRBV6-2 or TRBV6-3 with TRBJ1-5; 7 bases line up with TRBD1. Germline values: CDR1 MNHEY, CDR2 SVGEGT. This CDR3 contains 15 residues. The junction had 6 bases not matched to a gene; V was cut back by 4 bases and J by 3 bases.

The genes are TRBV20-1 and TRBJ2-7; D is uncertain. Germline assignment: CDR1 DFQATT and CDR2 SNEGSKA (reference sequence). The CDR3 is 12 residues long. The V gene lost 5 bases and the J gene lost 6 bases, with 14 bases spanning the gap. As DNA, the CDR3 is TGCAGTGCTCCCCCGGCCTCGGGCGAGCAGTACTTC. Protein sequence: CSAPPASGEQYF.

This clonotype was seen at least ten times. This rearrangement joins TRBV29-1 to TRBJ1-2; possibly TRBD1 for D (5 bases). Trimming left V 4 bases short and J 11 bases short, with 14 bases between. The CDR3 loop spans 11 amino acids. Germline V lookup: CDR1 SQVTM, CDR2 ANQGSEA. The chain's CDR3 is CSVAGLGRYTF. CDR3 nucleotides: TGCAGCGTTGCAGGGTTAGGGAGGTACACCTTC.

V and J are TRBV30 and TRBJ1-6; no firm D call. Germline CDR1 GTSNPN, CDR2 SVGIG (reference sequence). Trimming took 4 bases from V and 5 from J, leaving 12 bases between them. The CDR3 extends over 14 amino acids. CDR3 nucleotides: TGTGCCTGGAAAGCGGGGTCCCATAATTCACCCCTCCACTTT. As protein: CAWKAGSHNSPLHF.

This clonotype was counted many times. This chain connects TRBV6-5 to TRBJ1-3; possibly TRBD1 for D (5 bases). This CDR3 has 14 amino acids. Germline CDR1 reads MNHEY; CDR2 reads SVGAGI. V lost 2 bases and J 2 bases, leaving 7 bases between the germline ends. As DNA, the CDR3 is TGTGCCAGCAGTTACGGGGGGACTGGAAACACCATATATTTT. Residues: CASSYGGTGNTIYF.

This clonotype appeared many times. The V gene is TRBV2, the J gene TRBJ2-1, with a tentative D call TRBD1 (5 bases). V lost 3 bases and J 4 bases, leaving 13 bases between the germline ends. The length of the CDR3 is 15 residues. Germline lookup yields CDR1 SNHLY and CDR2 FYNNEI. The CDR3 DNA reads TGTGCCAGCAGTGAGGACACTCCCTTGTACAATGAGCAGTTCTTC. Its protein is CASSEDTPLYNEQFF.

Comments on this clonotype: A much larger clone lies a single base off, so this may be a read error. The chain joins TRBV12-3 or TRBV12-4 to TRBJ2-1, with D uncertain. The CDR3 consists of 11 residues. The CDR3 spells CASSLGHSLIF. Written as DNA, the CDR3 is TGTGCCAGCAGTTTGGGCCATTCGTTGATCTTC.

Concerning this clonotype: A read error may be the cause here, since a much bigger clone is one base away. This chain joins TRBV28 and TRBJ1-2; D not resolved. Germline V gene sequence: CDR1 MDHEN, CDR2 SYDVKM. The V end lost 10 bases, the J end lost 6 bases, and 15 bases lay between the germline ends. The CDR3 totals 12 residues. The CDR3 sequence is CATTLLGDGYTF. As DNA, the CDR3 is TGTGCCACAACATTACTGGGAGATGGCTACACCTTC.

Regarding this clonotype: A read error is possible here, since a much larger clone lies one base away. The rearrangement uses TRBV29-1 and TRBJ2-3; possibly TRBD1 for D (6 bases). Germline lookup yields CDR1 SQVTM and CDR2 ANQGSEA. The CDR3 has 13 amino acids. Trimming took 6 bases from V and 0 from J, leaving 10 bases between them. Here the CDR3 reads CSVYRESTDTQYF. In DNA form, the CDR3 reads TGCAGCGTCTACAGGGAAAGCACAGATACGCAGTATTTT.

This clonotype has at least ten counts. The gene calls are TRBV19 and TRBJ2-1; possibly TRBD2 for D (6 bases). Trimming cost V 2 bases and J 7 bases, with 12 bases left between them. Germline V gene data show CDR1 as LNHDA and CDR2 as SQIVND (reference sequence). The CDR3 has 14 amino acids. CDR3: CASSIRLARNEQFF. DNA of the CDR3: TGTGCCAGTAGTATAAGGCTAGCGCGGAATGAGCAGTTCTTC. The full variable domain, completed using reference TRBV19 and TRBJ2-1, is DGGITQSPKYLFRKEGQNVTLSCEQNLNHDAMYWYRQDPGQGLRLIYYSQIVNDFQKGDIAEGYSVSREKKESFPLTVTSAQKNPTAFYLCASSIRLARNEQFFGPGTRLTVL.